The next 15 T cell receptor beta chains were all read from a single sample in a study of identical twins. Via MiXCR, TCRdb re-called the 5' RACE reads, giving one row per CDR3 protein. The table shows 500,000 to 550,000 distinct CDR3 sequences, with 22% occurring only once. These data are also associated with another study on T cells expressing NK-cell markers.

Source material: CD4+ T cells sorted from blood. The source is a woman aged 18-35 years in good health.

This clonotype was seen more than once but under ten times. The CDR3 DNA reads as TGCGCCAGCAGCCAAGACGCACAGGGGGGAGATACGCAGTATTTT. Translated, it gives CASSQDAQGGDTQYF. The chain recombines TRBV4-3 with TRBJ2-3; 8 bases are shared with TRBD1. The CDR3 is made up of 15 amino acids. After removal of 0 bases from V and 5 bases from J, the junction contained 4 bases not matched to a gene. Germline V gene sequence: CDR1 LGHNA, CDR2 YSLEER.

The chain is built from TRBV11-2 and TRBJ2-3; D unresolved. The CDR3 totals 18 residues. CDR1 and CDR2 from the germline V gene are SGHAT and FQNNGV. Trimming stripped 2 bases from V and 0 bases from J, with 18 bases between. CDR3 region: CASSLNAKGPVSTDTQYF. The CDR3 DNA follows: TGTGCCAGCAGCTTAAACGCCAAAGGGCCTGTTAGCACAGATACGCAGTATTTT.

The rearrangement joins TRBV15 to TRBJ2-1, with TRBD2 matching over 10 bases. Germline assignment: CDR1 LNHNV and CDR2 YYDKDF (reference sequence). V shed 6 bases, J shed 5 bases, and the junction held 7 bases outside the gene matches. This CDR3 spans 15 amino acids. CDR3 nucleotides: TGTGCCACCAGACGAGCGGGGGGGAGAGACAATGAGCAGTTCTTC. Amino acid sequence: CATRRAGGRDNEQFF.

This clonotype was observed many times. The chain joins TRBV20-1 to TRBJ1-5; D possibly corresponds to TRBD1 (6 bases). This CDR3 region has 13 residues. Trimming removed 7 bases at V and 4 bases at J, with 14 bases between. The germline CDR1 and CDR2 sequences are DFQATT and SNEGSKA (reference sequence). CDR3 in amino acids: CSGVGGVNQPQHF. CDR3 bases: TGCAGTGGGGTCGGGGGCGTAAATCAGCCCCAGCATTTT.

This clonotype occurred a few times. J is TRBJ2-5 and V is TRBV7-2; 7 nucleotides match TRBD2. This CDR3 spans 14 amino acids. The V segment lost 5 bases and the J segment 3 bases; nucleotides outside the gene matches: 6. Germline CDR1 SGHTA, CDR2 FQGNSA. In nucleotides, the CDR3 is TGTGCCAGCAGCCCTTGGCGGGAGAAAGAGACCCAGTACTTC. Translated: CASSPWREKETQYF.

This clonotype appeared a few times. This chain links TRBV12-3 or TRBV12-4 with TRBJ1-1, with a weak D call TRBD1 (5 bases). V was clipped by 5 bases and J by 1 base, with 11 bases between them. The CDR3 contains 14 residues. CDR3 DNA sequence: TGTGCCAGCAGTCTCCGTGGACAGAACACTGAAGCTTTCTTT. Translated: CASSLRGQNTEAFF.

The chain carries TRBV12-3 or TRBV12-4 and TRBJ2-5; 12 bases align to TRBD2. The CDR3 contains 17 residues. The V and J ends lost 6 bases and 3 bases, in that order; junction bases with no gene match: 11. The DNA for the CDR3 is TGTGCCAGCAGATTCGGACTAGCGGGATTTATAGAAGAGACCCAGTACTTC. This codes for CASRFGLAGFIEETQYF.

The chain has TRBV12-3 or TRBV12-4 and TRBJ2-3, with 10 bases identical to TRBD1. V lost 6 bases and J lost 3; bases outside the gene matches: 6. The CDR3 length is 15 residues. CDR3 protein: CASRLDRGGTDTQYF. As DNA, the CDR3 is TGTGCCAGCAGACTGGACAGGGGGGGGACAGATACGCAGTATTTT.

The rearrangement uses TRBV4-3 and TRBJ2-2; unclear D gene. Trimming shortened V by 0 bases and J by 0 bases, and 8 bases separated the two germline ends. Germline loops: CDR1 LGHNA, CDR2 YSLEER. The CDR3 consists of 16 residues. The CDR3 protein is CASSQEWLPNTGELFF. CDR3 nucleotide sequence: TGCGCCAGCAGCCAAGAATGGCTACCGAACACCGGGGAGCTGTTTTTT.

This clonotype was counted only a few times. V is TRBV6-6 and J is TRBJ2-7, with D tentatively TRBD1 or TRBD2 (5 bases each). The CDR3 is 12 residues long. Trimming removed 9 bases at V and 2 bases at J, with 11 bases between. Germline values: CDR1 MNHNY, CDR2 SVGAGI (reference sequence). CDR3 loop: CASSGPAYEQYF. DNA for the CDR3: TGTGCCAGTTCGGGACCCGCCTACGAGCAGTACTTC.

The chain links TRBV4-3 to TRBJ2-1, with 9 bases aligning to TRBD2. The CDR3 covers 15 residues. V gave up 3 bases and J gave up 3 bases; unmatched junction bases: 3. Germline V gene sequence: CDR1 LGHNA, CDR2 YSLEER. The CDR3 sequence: CASSQETSGYNEQFF. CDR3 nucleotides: TGCGCCAGCAGCCAGGAGACTAGCGGCTACAATGAGCAGTTCTTC.

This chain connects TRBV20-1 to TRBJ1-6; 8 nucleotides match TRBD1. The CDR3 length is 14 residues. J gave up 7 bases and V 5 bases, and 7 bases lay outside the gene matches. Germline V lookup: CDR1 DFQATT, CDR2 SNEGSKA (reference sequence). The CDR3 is CSALRGRGNSPLHF. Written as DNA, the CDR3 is TGCAGTGCTCTCAGGGGGCGCGGGAATTCACCCCTCCACTTT.

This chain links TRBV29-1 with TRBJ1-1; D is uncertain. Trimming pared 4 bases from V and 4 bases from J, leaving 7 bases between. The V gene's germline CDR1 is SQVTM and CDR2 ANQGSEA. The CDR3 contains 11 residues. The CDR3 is CSVASGTEAFF. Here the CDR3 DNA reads TGCAGCGTTGCGTCGGGCACTGAAGCTTTCTTT.

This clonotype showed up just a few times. CDR3 in amino acids: CASSTRGYEQYF. The CDR3 nucleotides are TGTGCCAGCAGTACCCGGGGCTACGAGCAGTACTTC. J is TRBJ2-7 and V is TRBV12-3 or TRBV12-4; D may be TRBD2 (5 bases). The CDR3 spans 12 residues. Trimming stripped 5 bases from V and 3 bases from J, with 8 bases between.

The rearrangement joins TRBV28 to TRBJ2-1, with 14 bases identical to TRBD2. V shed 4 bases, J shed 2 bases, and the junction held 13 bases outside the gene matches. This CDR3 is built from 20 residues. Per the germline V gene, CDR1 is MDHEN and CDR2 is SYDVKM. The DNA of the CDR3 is TGTGCCAGCAGTTCCCCAAGACTAGCGGGAGGGCCTTCCACCTACAATGAGCAGTTCTTC. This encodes CASSSPRLAGGPSTYNEQFF.